The next 29 T cell receptor beta chains were all read from a single sample in a study of glioma-infiltrating T cells. The iRepertoire nested amplicon-rescue multiplex PCR amplified TCR alpha and beta CDR3s from RNA. TCRdb reprocessed the multiplex PCR reads via MiXCR and lists one record per CDR3 protein. The sample lists around 130,000 distinct CDR3 sequences, about 22% occurring once. Sequencing was done on a sample of glioma tissue, nonneoplastic brain tissue, or PBMCs (not recorded which). These receptors were obtained from a human donor with low-grade glioma or glioblastoma, undergoing nonglioma brain surgery, or in good health (not recorded which).

This clonotype was detected many times. This chain links TRBV6-1 with TRBJ2-3; 12 bases agree with TRBD2. The CDR3 covers 15 residues. J gave up 2 bases and V 11 bases, and 8 bases lay outside the gene matches. Germline lookup yields CDR1 MNHNS and CDR2 SASEGT. CDR3 loop: CAGTTSGGHTDTQYF. The CDR3, as DNA: TGTGCCGGAACGACTAGCGGGGGACACACAGATACGCAGTATTTT.

Concerning this clonotype itself: One junction end does not reproduce the germline sequence, and a read error may be involved. The V gene is TRBV20-1, the J gene TRBJ1-4; the match to TRBD1 covers 8 bases. This CDR3 contains 16 residues. Germline loops: CDR1 DFQATT, CDR2 SNEGSKA (reference sequence). For the CDR3, the DNA is TGCAGTGCTAGGACCGGGACAGGAGCAACTAATGAAAGACTGTTTTTT. This codes for CSARTGTGATNERLFF.

This clonotype was picked up a small number of times. The J gene is TRBJ1-5, the V gene TRBV6-1; no definite D call. This CDR3 contains 14 residues. Germline values: CDR1 MNHNS, CDR2 SASEGT. The V end was cut by 7 bases, the J end by 2 bases, with 12 bases between. The CDR3 bases are TGTGCCAGCACCGCGATTGGAGGCAATCAGCCCCAGCATTTT. This encodes CASTAIGGNQPQHF.

There are many counts of this clonotype. This chain links TRBV6-6 with TRBJ1-5; no clear D. CDR1 and CDR2 (germline): MNHNY, SVGAGI (reference sequence). The CDR3 contains 14 residues. The germline V and J ends were trimmed by 2 bases and 4 bases, with 9 bases remaining between them. The CDR3 DNA sequence: TGTGCCAGCAGTTACGACCCAGGAAATCAGCCCCAGCATTTT. Its translation is CASSYDPGNQPQHF.

This clonotype showed up many times. V gene TRBV27 combines with J gene TRBJ1-5, with D perhaps matching TRBD1 (5 bases). CDR3 length: 15 residues. V lost 5 bases and J 2 bases, leaving 13 bases between the germline ends. Per germline, CDR1 MNHEY and CDR2 SMNVEV (reference sequence). CDR3 sequence (DNA): TGTGCCAGCAGTACCGAGGGGAGGGGCAATCAGCCCCAGCATTTT. This translates into CASSTEGRGNQPQHF.

This sequence joins TRBV11-3 and TRBJ2-3; TRBD2 matches 8 bases. With V trimmed by 5 bases and J by 0 bases, 10 bases remained unmatched. This CDR3 contains 17 residues. Germline CDR1 reads SGHNT; CDR2 reads YENEEA. The CDR3, as DNA: TGTGCCAGCAGCACCCGGGGGGGGTGGGGTAGCACAGATACGCAGTATTTT. Its translation: CASSTRGGWGSTDTQYF.

This clonotype came up a few times. The genes are TRBV14 and TRBJ2-1; possibly TRBD1 for D (6 bases). V lost 4 bases to trimming and J lost 1 base, with 11 bases between them. The CDR3 has 15 residues. Per the germline V gene, CDR1 is SGHDN and CDR2 is FVKESK. CDR3: CASSLPGQSYNEQFF. DNA of the CDR3: TGTGCCAGCAGCCTACCGGGACAATCCTACAATGAGCAGTTCTTC.

The chain carries TRBV12-3 or TRBV12-4 and TRBJ1-1; 8 positions agree with TRBD1. The CDR3 is made up of 16 amino acids. Losses at the gene ends were 3 bases for V and 5 bases for J; bases not matched to a gene: 11. Here the CDR3 DNA reads TGTGCCAGCAGTTTTTGGGACAGGTTACTTGAAACTGAAGCTTTCTTT. It yields the protein CASSFWDRLLETEAFF.

Only a few counts were recorded for this clonotype. The V and J genes are TRBV7-9 and TRBJ1-5; D gene unclear. Trimming stripped 0 bases from V and 3 bases from J, with 6 bases between. The CDR3 totals 14 residues. CDR1 is SEHNR, CDR2 FQNEAQ, per germline (reference sequence). The CDR3 DNA follows: TGTGCCAGCAGCTTAGCTTGGTCCAATCAGCCCCAGCATTTT. The encoded protein is CASSLAWSNQPQHF. The full variable domain, rest sourced from reference TRBV7-9 and TRBJ1-5, is DTGVSQNPRHKITKRGQNVTFRCDPISEHNRLYWYRQTLGQGPEFLTYFQNEAQLEKSRLLSDRFSAERPKGSFSTLEIQRTEQGDSAMYLCASSLAWSNQPQHFGDGTRLSIL.

This clonotype was picked up a small number of times. The chain joins TRBV11-2 to TRBJ2-3; D gene uncertain. The V gene's germline CDR1 is SGHAT and CDR2 FQNNGV. This CDR3 is 16 amino acids long. With 4 bases removed from V and 2 bases from J, the gap between germline ends came to 16 bases. The CDR3 loop is CASSSNSEITTDTQYF. The CDR3 DNA follows: TGTGCCAGCAGCTCCAACAGCGAAATAACCACAGATACGCAGTATTTT.

This clonotype was counted at least ten times. The V call is TRBV6-1, the J call TRBJ1-1; D is ambiguous. Germline V CDR1 and CDR2: MNHNS, SASEGT. The CDR3 extends over 12 amino acids. The V end lost 6 bases, the J end lost 4 bases, and 9 bases lay between the germline ends. The CDR3 is CASRTDVTEAFF. As DNA, the CDR3 is TGTGCCAGCAGAACGGACGTCACTGAAGCTTTCTTT.

This clonotype was detected once. The junction does not match germline at one end; this may be a read error. This chain uses TRBV20-1 with TRBJ2-1; tentative D call: TRBD2 (6 bases). This CDR3 contains 14 residues. Germline CDR1 reads DFQATT; CDR2 reads SNEGSKA (reference sequence). The CDR3 nucleotides are TGCGGTGCTAGAGATGCCGCGGGGATTAAGGGGCAGTTCTTC. Its protein product is CGARDAAGIKGQFF.

About this clonotype: The junction departs from the called germline gene at one end, perhaps through a read error. The chain employs TRBV4-1 and TRBJ2-1; 8 nucleotides align to TRBD2. CDR1 and CDR2 (germline): MGHRA, YSYEKL. The CDR3 loop spans 15 amino acids. The CDR3 protein is CASRRGLASSNEQFF. The CDR3 DNA reads as TGCGCCAGCAGACGCGGACTAGCCTCCTCCAATGAGCAGTTCTTC.

The sample holds many counts of this clonotype. The genes are TRBV25-1 and TRBJ1-1, with TRBD1 as a possible D gene (6 bases). The CDR3 sequence is 13 residues long. The germline CDR1 and CDR2 sequences are MGHDK and SYGVNS. The V end was cut by 3 bases, the J end by 7 bases, with 12 bases between. Here the CDR3 DNA reads TGTGCCAGCAGTGAGGGGGGCACCATTGAAGCTTTCTTT. It is translated as CASSEGGTIEAFF.

This clonotype came up once. The V and J genes are TRBV27 and TRBJ2-1; TRBD2 matches at 12 bases. Germline trimming cut 5 bases from V and 9 bases from J; bases unmatched to any gene: 8. There are 15 residues in the CDR3. Germline V lookup: CDR1 MNHEY, CDR2 SMNVEV (reference sequence). The CDR3 sequence: CASSIHPSGGAEQFF. CDR3 DNA sequence: TGTGCCAGCAGTATTCATCCTAGCGGGGGGGCTGAGCAGTTCTTC.

This clonotype was detected many times. This chain joins TRBV10-3 and TRBJ2-1; D unclear. V was trimmed by 2 bases and J by 7 bases, leaving 3 bases between them. Germline lookup yields CDR1 ENHRY and CDR2 SYGVKD. The CDR3 has 11 residues. The CDR3 nucleotides are TGTGCCATCAGTGAGGAGAATGAGCAGTTCTTC. Its protein product is CAISEENEQFF.

This clonotype was counted between two and nine times. CDR3 DNA sequence: TGCGCCAGCAGCCAGGGAGGGGTCCGCTATGGCTACACCTTC. It yields the protein CASSQGGVRYGYTF. The chain uses TRBV4-1 and TRBJ1-2; possibly TRBD1 for D (5 bases). The CDR3 totals 14 residues. V lost 3 bases, J lost 4 bases, and 12 bases lay in between. In germline, CDR1 is MGHRA, CDR2 YSYEKL.

This clonotype came up a few times. The chain joins TRBV7-2 to TRBJ2-2; D is perhaps TRBD2 (5 bases). The CDR3 is 14 amino acids. V was cut by 4 bases and J by 2 bases, with 8 bases left in between. Germline V gives CDR1 SGHTA, CDR2 FQGNSA. CDR3 in amino acids: CASSSGLNTGELFF. In nucleotides, the CDR3 is TGTGCCAGCAGCTCCGGACTCAACACCGGGGAGCTGTTTTTT.

The J gene is TRBJ2-3, the V gene TRBV19; 7 bases map to TRBD2. V lost 10 bases to trimming and J lost 2 bases; unmatched junction nucleotides: 12. Per the germline V gene, CDR1 is LNHDA and CDR2 is SQIVND (reference sequence). CDR3 length equals 15 residues. Here the CDR3 DNA reads TGTGCCACCAAATTGGGCCTAGCGGACACAGATACGCAGTATTTT. Encoded protein: CATKLGLADTDTQYF.

The rearrangement uses TRBV5-5 and TRBJ1-6; D remains ambiguous. Germline CDR1 reads SGHKS; CDR2 reads YYEKEE (reference sequence). The V gene lost 2 bases and the J gene lost 8 bases, with 11 bases spanning the gap. The CDR3 has 14 residues. The CDR3 sequence is CASSFGRRYSPLHF. CDR3 DNA sequence: TGTGCCAGCAGCTTTGGACGTCGGTATTCACCCCTCCACTTT.

The chain carries TRBV6-1 and TRBJ2-3, with a possible D match to TRBD2 (6 bases). CDR1 is MNHNS and CDR2 is SASEGT in the germline V gene. The CDR3 has 15 amino acids. Trimming left V 4 bases short and J 2 bases short, with 13 bases between. The CDR3 nucleotides read TGTGCCAGCAGTGGCCCCCGGGGGACCACAGATACGCAGTATTTT. Translated: CASSGPRGTTDTQYF.

This clonotype was counted between two and nine times. This sequence joins TRBV7-2 and TRBJ2-3, with D unclear. Germline loops: CDR1 SGHTA, CDR2 FQGNSA. The ends were cut back, 6 bases at V and 0 bases at J, with 10 bases in the middle. The CDR3 is 14 residues long. The CDR3 sequence is CASSFDPSTDTQYF. The CDR3 nucleotides are TGTGCCAGCAGTTTCGACCCTAGCACAGATACGCAGTATTTT.

The J gene is TRBJ1-1, the V gene TRBV27; D is unresolved. Germline CDR1 and CDR2: MNHEY and SMNVEV (reference sequence). The CDR3 is made up of 14 amino acids. The V end lost 9 bases, the J end lost 10 bases, and 24 bases lay between the germline ends. The CDR3 bases are TGTGCCAGAAGTCCTTGGGCTCGTGGTAATGGAGCTTTCTTT. Its protein is CARSPWARGNGAFF.

Concerning this clonotype: A much larger clonotype is one base distant, so this may be a read error. The V and J genes are TRBV27 and TRBJ1-5, with D possibly matching TRBD1 (5 bases). Germline CDR1 reads MNHEY; CDR2 reads SMNVEV (reference sequence). The CDR3 spans 15 residues. This chain's CDR3 is CASSFGGFTNHPQHF. CDR3 DNA sequence: TGTGCCAGCAGTTTTGGGGGGTTCACGAATCATCCCCAGCATTTT.

This clonotype was seen ten or more times. The chain has TRBV5-4 and TRBJ1-3; 9 nucleotides match TRBD1. Germline values: CDR1 SGHNT, CDR2 YYREEE (reference sequence). Unmatched junction bases numbered 4, after V lost 3 bases and J lost 0 bases. This CDR3 comprises 16 residues. CDR3 sequence (DNA): TGTGCCAGCAGCTCCGGGACAGGGTACTCTGGAAACACCATATATTTT. This encodes CASSSGTGYSGNTIYF. The full variable domain, its missing parts supplied by reference TRBV5-4 and TRBJ1-3, is ETGVTQSPTHLIKTRGQQVTLRCSSQSGHNTVSWYQQALGQGPQFIFQYYREEENGRGNFPPRFSGLQFPNYSSELNVNALELDDSALYLCASSSGTGYSGNTIYFGEGSWLTVV.

V gene TRBV19 combines with J gene TRBJ1-3; the match to TRBD1 covers 7 bases. The germline V gene encodes CDR1 LNHDA and CDR2 SQIVND (reference sequence). V shed 8 bases, J shed 1 base, and the junction held 11 bases outside the gene matches. This CDR3 has 16 residues. CDR3 sequence (DNA): TGTGCCAGTCTTCAGACAGGGAGTCTGTCTGGAAACACCATATATTTT. Translation: CASLQTGSLSGNTIYF.

This clonotype occurred many times. This chain uses TRBV6-6 with TRBJ2-3, with 9 nucleotides matching TRBD2. CDR3 length: 17 residues. The V gene end was trimmed by 1 base and the J gene end by 4 bases; junction bases not matched to a gene: 9. Germline loops: CDR1 MNHNY, CDR2 SVGAGI (reference sequence). CDR3 amino acids: CASSYYPRGGGADTQYF. The DNA of the CDR3 is TGTGCCAGCAGTTACTACCCACGCGGGGGGGGGGCAGATACGCAGTATTTT.

The rearrangement links TRBV3-1 to TRBJ1-1; D unclear. V was cut by 8 bases and J by 6 bases, with 13 bases left in between. Germline CDR1 and CDR2: LGHDT and YNNKEL (reference sequence). CDR3 length: 12 amino acids. The CDR3 DNA reads TGTGCCAGCGCGGGGAAGGCCCCTGAAGCTTTCTTT. Translation: CASAGKAPEAFF.

The chain links TRBV3-1 to TRBJ2-7; no clear D. CDR1 is LGHDT, CDR2 YNNKEL, per germline (reference sequence). V dropped 0 bases and J dropped 0 bases, with 15 bases sitting between them. The CDR3 is made up of 17 amino acids. The CDR3 region has the DNA TGTGCCAGCAGCCAAGAAGGCGTCACCCAGAGCTCCTACGAGCAGTACGTC. Translated, it gives CASSQEGVTQSSYEQYV.